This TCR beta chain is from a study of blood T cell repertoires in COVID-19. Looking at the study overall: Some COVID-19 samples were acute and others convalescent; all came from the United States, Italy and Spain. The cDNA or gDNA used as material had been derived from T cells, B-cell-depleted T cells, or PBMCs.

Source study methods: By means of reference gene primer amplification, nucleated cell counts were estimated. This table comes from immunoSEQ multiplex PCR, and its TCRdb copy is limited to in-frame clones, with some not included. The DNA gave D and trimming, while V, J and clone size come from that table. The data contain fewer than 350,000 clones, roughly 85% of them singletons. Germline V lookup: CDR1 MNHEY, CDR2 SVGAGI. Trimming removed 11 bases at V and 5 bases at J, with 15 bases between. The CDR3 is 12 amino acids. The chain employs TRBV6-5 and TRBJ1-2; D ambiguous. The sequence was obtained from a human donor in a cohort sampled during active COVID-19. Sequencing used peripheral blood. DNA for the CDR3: TGTGCCGCCGGAGTTGTGCTTTATGGCTACACCTTC. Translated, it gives CAAGVVLYGYTF.